The 28 T cell receptor beta chains in this list originate from one sample, sequenced in a study of shared clonotypes between healthy human individuals. Produced via immunoSEQ multiplex PCR; TCRdb's table is partial and in-frame only. The repertoire includes around 980,000 clones, roughly 74% of them detected once, and 0.5% to 0.65% sits in the top ten. Material: memory CD4+ T cells from PBMCs. Noted subset: CD45RA-negative fraction. Receptor source: a man between 18 and 35 years old in good health. Some clones in this sample may be carry-over from other donors' samples.

The chain combines TRBV15 with TRBJ2-3; no firm D call. There are 12 residues in the CDR3. Germline V gene lookup returns CDR1 LNHNV and CDR2 YYDKDF (reference sequence). Trimming removed 1 base from V and 3 bases from J, with 2 bases in between. The CDR3 region has the DNA TGTGCCACCAGCAGAGCGACAGATACGCAGTATTTT. It specifies CATSRATDTQYF.

For the CDR3, the DNA is TGTGCCAGCAGCTTGCGTAGCGGGAGAGGCAATGAGCAGTTCTTC. The encoded protein is CASSLRSGRGNEQFF. This chain links TRBV5-6 with TRBJ2-1; 9 nucleotides agree with TRBD2. CDR3 length equals 15 residues. Germline V gene data show CDR1 as SGHDT and CDR2 as YYEEEE. V lost 1 base, J lost 6 bases, and 5 bases stayed unmatched.

This chain connects TRBV5-4 to TRBJ2-2; possibly TRBD1 for D (5 bases). Trimming cost V 3 bases and J 5 bases, with 17 bases left between them. The CDR3 has 16 amino acids. Per germline, CDR1 SGHNT and CDR2 YYREEE (reference sequence). In DNA, the CDR3 is TGTGCCAGCAGCTGGGCTGCAGGGTTTTTGACCGGGGAGCTGTTTTTT. Translated, it gives CASSWAAGFLTGELFF.

This sequence joins TRBV5-1 and TRBJ2-7, with 8 positions matching TRBD1. From germline, CDR1 is SGHRS and CDR2 YFSETQ. The length of the CDR3 is 14 residues. V shed 4 bases, J shed 2 bases, and the junction held 5 bases outside the gene matches. The CDR3 loop is CASSTRTGTYEQYF. CDR3 DNA: TGCGCCAGCAGCACCCGGACAGGGACCTACGAGCAGTACTTC.

The rearrangement joins TRBV14 to TRBJ1-2, with a weak D call TRBD1 (6 bases). Trimming left V 0 bases short and J 8 bases short, with 16 bases between. The CDR3 is made up of 15 amino acids. CDR1 SGHDN and CDR2 FVKESK come from the germline V gene. CDR3 loop: CASSQDLRGARGYTF. The CDR3 coding sequence is TGTGCCAGCAGCCAAGATTTGCGGGGGGCGCGGGGCTACACCTTC.

The rearrangement links TRBV5-1 to TRBJ1-1, with D unresolved. Deletions cut 4 bases from V and 8 bases from J, with 15 bases between. Germline V lookup: CDR1 SGHRS, CDR2 YFSETQ. The CDR3 is 13 residues long. The CDR3 bases are TGCGCCAGCAGCCCCCGTGGAGGCCTAGAAGCTTTCTTT. Translation: CASSPRGGLEAFF.

The chain links TRBV18 to TRBJ2-1; no clear D gene. Germline lookup yields CDR1 KGHSH and CDR2 LQKENI. The V end lost 2 bases, the J end lost 4 bases, and 15 bases lay between the germline ends. The CDR3 length is 16 residues. CDR3 residues: CASSPLATGDYNEQFF. The CDR3 DNA follows: TGTGCCAGCTCACCATTGGCGACTGGGGATTACAATGAGCAGTTCTTC.

For the CDR3, the DNA is TGTGCCAGCAGCGTAGGGCTAGCGGAGGGGGATACGCAGTATTTT. Translated: CASSVGLAEGDTQYF. The chain uses TRBV9 and TRBJ2-3; 7 bases line up with TRBD2. This CDR3 contains 15 residues. Germline trimming cut 0 bases from V and 6 bases from J; bases unmatched to any gene: 7. Germline assignment: CDR1 SGDLS and CDR2 YYNGEE.

The chain is built from TRBV4-1 and TRBJ1-1; D is unclear. Trimming cost V 1 base and J 0 bases, with 12 bases left between them. The germline gives CDR1 MGHRA, CDR2 YSYEKL. This CDR3 comprises 16 residues. The CDR3 protein is CASSQANMGMNTEAFF. The CDR3 bases are TGCGCCAGCAGCCAAGCGAACATGGGGATGAACACTGAAGCTTTCTTT.

V gene TRBV29-1 combines with J gene TRBJ2-7; 9 bases are shared with TRBD2. The CDR3 totals 15 residues. With V trimmed by 6 bases and J by 0 bases, 9 bases remained unmatched. Germline assignment: CDR1 SQVTM and CDR2 ANQGSEA. In DNA form, the CDR3 reads TGCAGCGTAGAGGGGACTAGCCGAAGCTCCTACGAGCAGTACTTC. Translation: CSVEGTSRSSYEQYF.

This clone has a single count. The rearrangement uses TRBV5-6 and TRBJ2-2, with D uncertain. Trimming removed 4 bases from V and 2 bases from J, with 6 bases in between. From germline, CDR1 is SGHDT and CDR2 YYEEEE. This CDR3 comprises 13 residues. The CDR3 DNA sequence: TGTGCCAGCAGCACTGTTAACACCGGGGAGCTGTTTTTT. Its translation is CASSTVNTGELFF. The whole variable domain, remainder taken from reference TRBV5-6 and TRBJ2-2, is DAGVTQSPTHLIKTRGQQVTLRCSPKSGHDTVSWYQQALGQGPQFIFQYYEEEERQRGNFPDRFSGHQFPNYSSELNVNALLLGDSALYLCASSTVNTGELFFGEGSRLTVL.

CDR3 region: CASSLGGAKETQYF. CDR3 DNA: TGTGCCAGCAGCTTGGGAGGGGCCAAGGAGACCCAGTACTTC. The V call is TRBV5-6, the J call TRBJ2-5; D possibly uses TRBD1 or TRBD2 (5 bases each). Looked up from germline, CDR1 is SGHDT and CDR2 is YYEEEE. The V end lost 0 bases, the J end lost 5 bases, and 11 bases lay between the germline ends. This CDR3 has 14 residues.

This sequence joins TRBV11-3 and TRBJ2-7; no firm D call. Trimming took off 0 bases at V and 4 bases at J, with 13 bases between the two ends. CDR3 length: 15 residues. Germline CDR1 and CDR2: SGHNT and YENEEA. The CDR3 coding sequence is TGTGCCAGCAGCTTAGATCCCGCCACTATATACGAGCAGTACTTC. It is translated as CASSLDPATIYEQYF.

The chain links TRBV28 to TRBJ1-2, with D unresolved. The germline V gene encodes CDR1 MDHEN and CDR2 SYDVKM. Trimming removed 5 bases at V and 4 bases at J, with 8 bases between. CDR3 length: 12 amino acids. The CDR3 nucleotides read TGTGCCAGCAGTGGGCAGTTCTATGGCTACACCTTC. Translated: CASSGQFYGYTF.

On this clone itself: Other DNA sequences within the sample encode an identical CDR3. This chain connects TRBV2 to TRBJ2-5; 7 bases match TRBD1. The CDR3 has 13 amino acids. V dropped 1 base and J dropped 4; count of bases not matched to a gene: 0. The germline gives CDR1 SNHLY, CDR2 FYNNEI. CDR3 amino acids: CASSEGTGETQYF. In nucleotides, the CDR3 is TGTGCCAGCAGTGAAGGGACAGGAGAGACCCAGTACTTC.

This clone was observed many times. The chain uses TRBV30 and TRBJ1-3; D is ambiguous. This CDR3 has 16 residues. Trimming removed 2 bases from V and 3 bases from J, with 17 bases in between. Germline CDR1 is GTSNPN and CDR2 is SVGIG (reference sequence). The CDR3 coding sequence is TGTGCCTGGAGTAGAGACAAACCGGATCTTGGAAACACCATATATTTT. Its protein product is CAWSRDKPDLGNTIYF.

The chain links TRBV29-1 to TRBJ2-1; TRBD2 agrees at 8 bases. The germline CDR1 and CDR2 sequences are SQVTM and ANQGSEA. The CDR3 extends over 14 amino acids. V gave up 2 bases and J gave up 3 bases; unmatched junction bases: 3. As DNA, the CDR3 is TGCAGCGTTGAACGTCGGGAGGGCTACAATGAGCAGTTCTTC. It specifies CSVERREGYNEQFF.

The V call is TRBV27, the J call TRBJ1-1, with D perhaps TRBD1 (5 bases). V was clipped by 6 bases and J by 4 bases, with 9 bases between them. The CDR3 extends over 12 amino acids. Per the germline V gene, CDR1 is MNHEY and CDR2 is SMNVEV (reference sequence). CDR3 amino acids: CASRAGFTEAFF. CDR3 nucleotide sequence: TGTGCCAGCAGGGCAGGGTTCACTGAAGCTTTCTTT.

This clone was picked up one time. Different DNA sequences within this sample yield the same CDR3. The chain links TRBV29-1 to TRBJ2-2, with a tentative D call TRBD2 (5 bases). V was trimmed by 6 bases and J by 2 bases, leaving 7 bases between them. This CDR3 contains 12 residues. Looked up from germline, CDR1 is SQVTM and CDR2 is ANQGSEA. CDR3 loop: CSVGRNTGELFF. For the CDR3, the DNA is TGCAGCGTGGGGAGAAACACCGGGGAGCTGTTTTTT.

This clone was observed a handful of times. The chain uses TRBV28 and TRBJ1-5, with no clear D. This CDR3 has 12 residues. Trimming took off 6 bases at V and 6 bases at J, with 9 bases between the two ends. Germline V lookup: CDR1 MDHEN, CDR2 SYDVKM. This chain's CDR3 is CASSLPSQPQHF. The CDR3 nucleotides read TGTGCCAGCAGCCTACCTAGTCAGCCCCAGCATTTT.

Points on this clone: A read error may explain this, as a much larger clone is one base away. The gene calls are TRBV28 and TRBJ1-4, with TRBD1 matching 9 bases. Trimming cost V 4 bases and J 6 bases; bases outside gene matches: 3. Germline lookup yields CDR1 MDHEN and CDR2 SYDVKM. The CDR3 has 14 residues. The CDR3 reads CASSSGTGYEKLFF. CDR3 in DNA: TGTGCCAGCAGTTCCGGGACAGGGTATGAAAAACTGTTTTTT.

The genes are TRBV7-8 and TRBJ2-7; D is perhaps TRBD1 (6 bases). Germline loops: CDR1 SGHVS, CDR2 FQNEAQ. V was trimmed by 3 bases and J by 0 bases, leaving 12 bases between them. The CDR3 has 15 residues. In nucleotides, the CDR3 is TGTGCCAGCAGCTTCGGGACACAATACTCCTACGAGCAGTACTTC. It specifies CASSFGTQYSYEQYF.

To note about this clone: A single base separates this from a much larger clone, so it may be a read error. The V and J genes are TRBV9 and TRBJ1-2; 9 positions agree with TRBD1. CDR3 length equals 14 residues. The ends lost 4 bases at V and 2 bases at J; junction bases unmatched: 3. CDR1 SGDLS and CDR2 YYNGEE come from the germline V gene. CDR3 amino acids: CASSSDRGNYGYTF. The CDR3 DNA sequence: TGTGCCAGCAGCTCGGACAGGGGAAACTATGGCTACACCTTC.

The chain has TRBV9 and TRBJ2-1, with D tentatively TRBD2 (6 bases). The CDR3 has 14 amino acids. Per germline, CDR1 SGDLS and CDR2 YYNGEE. Trimming stripped 1 base from V and 7 bases from J, with 12 bases between. The CDR3 region has the DNA TGTGCCAGCAGCGTATTGTCTAGCGAGAATGAGCAGTTCTTC. As protein: CASSVLSSENEQFF.

The gene calls are TRBV7-8 and TRBJ2-7; 8 bases are a match to TRBD1. Trimming cost V 7 bases and J 0 bases; bases outside gene matches: 8. This CDR3 has 15 amino acids. Germline-derived CDR1 and CDR2 are SGHVS and FQNEAQ. In nucleotides, the CDR3 is TGTGCCAGCAACCGAGGGACAGGCCTCTCCTACGAGCAGTACTTC. It is translated as CASNRGTGLSYEQYF.

V gene TRBV9 combines with J gene TRBJ2-4; TRBD1 agrees at 12 bases. Germline-derived CDR1 and CDR2 are SGDLS and YYNGEE. V lost 2 bases and J lost 13; bases outside the gene matches: 10. This CDR3 is 15 amino acids long. CDR3 residues: CASSVAVGDRGPQYF. The CDR3 DNA reads as TGTGCCAGCAGCGTCGCGGTCGGGGACAGGGGGCCCCAGTACTTC.

This clone was detected ten times or more. J is TRBJ1-2 and V is TRBV29-1, with D perhaps matching TRBD1 (5 bases). The CDR3 totals 16 residues. Germline V lookup: CDR1 SQVTM, CDR2 ANQGSEA. Trimming cost V 2 bases and J 8 bases, with 24 bases left between them. CDR3 region: CSVEFPTRADPGGYTF. The CDR3 DNA reads as TGCAGCGTTGAATTCCCCACCAGGGCGGACCCGGGGGGCTACACCTTC. Using reference TRBV29-1 and TRBJ1-2 for the parts outside the CDR3, the full variable domain is SAVISQKPSRDICQRGTSLTIQCQVDSQVTMMFWYRQQPGQSLTLIATANQGSEATYESGFVIDKFPISRPNLTFSTLTVSNMSPEDSSIYLCSVEFPTRADPGGYTFGSGTRLTVV.

The CDR3 nucleotides are TGCGCCAGCAGCTCCTCCGGTCGGGGGAACACTGAAGCTTTCTTT. Translated, it gives CASSSSGRGNTEAFF. V usage is TRBV5-1 and J usage is TRBJ1-1; D is undetermined. The CDR3 totals 15 residues. Germline CDR1 is SGHRS and CDR2 is YFSETQ. V dropped 3 bases and J dropped 1 base, with 13 bases sitting between them.